The clone carrying this TCR beta chain was seen a few times. Its antigen is undetermined. Replicate sorted-subset PCRs were loaded with around 0.2 ug DNA, 31,000 or so T cell genomes. TCRdb's copy holds only in-frame clones and misses some; the assay was immunoSEQ multiplex PCR. The profile covers around 980,000 clones, with more than 75% appearing a single time and 0.5% to 0.65% taken by the ten largest. Between the trimmed V and J ends, which lost 1 base and 10 bases, there was a span of 16 bases. Germline loops: CDR1 SQVTM, CDR2 ANQGSEA. The CDR3 consists of 13 residues. The sample belongs to a study of shared clonotypes between healthy human individuals. Study-wide results and caveats: Generation probability values for non-shared clonotypes were lower than those for clonotypes shared by all four donors.

The authors divided CD4+ cells into CD45RA+ naive and CD45RA-negative memory subsets. This receptor was identified in a man between 18 and 35 years old in good health. Some clones in this sample may be carry-over from other donors' samples. Sequencing input: memory CD4+ T cells from PBMCs. As to subset: CD45RA-negative fraction. This sequence joins TRBV29-1 and TRBJ1-1; D might be TRBD1 (5 bases). The CDR3 sequence is CSVEGQGPLGAFF. CDR3 coding DNA: TGCAGCGTTGAAGGGCAGGGCCCCTTGGGAGCTTTCTTT.